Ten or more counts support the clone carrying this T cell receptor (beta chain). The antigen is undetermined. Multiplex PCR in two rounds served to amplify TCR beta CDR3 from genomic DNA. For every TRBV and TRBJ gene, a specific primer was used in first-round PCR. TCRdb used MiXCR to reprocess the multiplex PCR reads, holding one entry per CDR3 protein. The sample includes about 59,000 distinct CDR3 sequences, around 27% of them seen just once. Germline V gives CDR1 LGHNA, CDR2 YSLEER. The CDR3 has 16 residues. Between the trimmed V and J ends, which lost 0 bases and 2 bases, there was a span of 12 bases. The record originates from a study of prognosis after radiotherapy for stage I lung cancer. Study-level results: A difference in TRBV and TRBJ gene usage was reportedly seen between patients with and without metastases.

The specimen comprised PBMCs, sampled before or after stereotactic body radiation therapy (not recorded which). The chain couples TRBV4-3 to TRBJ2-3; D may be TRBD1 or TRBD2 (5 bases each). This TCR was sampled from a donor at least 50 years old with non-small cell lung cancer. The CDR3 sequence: CASSQDGGRVTDTQYF. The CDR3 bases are TGCGCCAGCAGCCAAGATGGAGGCAGGGTCACAGATACGCAGTATTTT.